This T cell receptor beta chain was sequenced in a study of shared clonotypes between healthy human individuals. Overall study findings and caveats: A reduction in generation probabilities was seen for non-shared clonotypes relative to those shared by all four donors.

The germline CDR1 and CDR2 sequences are ENHRY and SYGVKD. Unmatched junction bases numbered 8, after V lost 10 bases and J lost 7 bases. There are 13 residues in the CDR3. Method: immunoSEQ multiplex PCR; TCRdb's copy keeps in-frame clones and lacks some. The sample contains around 2,000,000 clones, around 95% of which appear only once. This clone was seen only once. Its antigen is undetermined. Sequenced sample: naive CD4+ T cells sorted from blood. Subset meaning: CD45RA+ positively selected. The V and J genes are TRBV10-3 and TRBJ1-1, with 11 bases lining up with TRBD1. This sequence was found in a man aged 18 to 29 in good health. The CDR3 DNA sequence: TGTGCCAGTTCCGGGACAGGGGGTCTTGAAGCTTTCTTT. This codes for CASSGTGGLEAFF.